Listed below are T cell receptor beta chains from one sample, sequenced in a study of shared clonotypes between healthy human individuals. Profiled with immunoSEQ multiplex PCR; TCRdb holds only in-frame clones, not every one. The table has about 470,000 clones, about 76% seen once. Sample: PBMCs. These receptors were obtained from a middle-aged woman in good health. Some clones in this sample may be carry-over from other donors' samples. The CDR3 runs from the conserved cysteine through the conserved F or W. Each record gives: D gene, J gene, V gene, CDR3 protein. D genes are given only for firm matches.

D: TRBD1; J: TRBJ1-5; V: TRBV7-8; CDR3: CASSSGQASNQPQHF
D: -; J: TRBJ2-5; V: TRBV5-1; CDR3: CASSLQAQPQETQYF
D: -; J: TRBJ1-2; V: TRBV27; CDR3: CASSLSWGNYGYTF
D: -; J: TRBJ2-5; V: TRBV7-2; CDR3: CASSLGGIRFRYQETQYF
D: TRBD1; J: TRBJ1-4; V: TRBV7-9; CDR3: CASSLWTGWDTNEKLFF
D: TRBD1; J: TRBJ2-7; V: TRBV5-1; CDR3: CASSPQGDRVEQYF
D: TRBD2; J: TRBJ2-1; V: TRBV5-4; CDR3: CASSFSGGGDSYNEQFF
D: -; J: TRBJ2-5; V: TRBV6-6; CDR3: CASSISGTRQETQYF
D: -; J: TRBJ1-1; V: TRBV5-1; CDR3: CASSLAGEFTEAFF
D: -; J: -; V: TRBV5-6; CDR3: CASSFGAYEQYF
D: -; J: TRBJ2-1; V: TRBV28; CDR3: CASSSLIGEQFF
D: TRBD2; J: TRBJ2-1; V: TRBV9; CDR3: CASSVVAGGSNEQFF
D: -; J: TRBJ1-3; V: TRBV9; CDR3: CASSVGAANSGNTIYF
D: TRBD2; J: TRBJ2-5; V: TRBV28; CDR3: CASSSPSGRTQETQYF
D: TRBD2; J: TRBJ2-3; V: TRBV5-1; CDR3: CASSSGTSGVDTQYF
D: TRBD2; J: TRBJ2-1; V: TRBV5-1; CDR3: CASSKSLAGGHNEQFF
D: TRBD1; J: TRBJ1-2; V: TRBV6-1; CDR3: CASSDRGPRGYTF
D: -; J: TRBJ2-3; V: TRBV5-4; CDR3: CASRGEGLGDTQYF
D: -; J: TRBJ1-1; V: TRBV28; CDR3: CASSPVKANTEAFF
D: TRBD2; J: TRBJ2-1; V: TRBV6-6; CDR3: CASSYSLADNEQFF
D: -; J: TRBJ1-3; V: TRBV7-6; CDR3: CASSSTDFSSGNTIYF
D: TRBD1; J: TRBJ2-7; V: TRBV30; CDR3: CAWSSYSIGQGPYEQYF
D: -; J: TRBJ2-7; V: TRBV25-1; CDR3: CASSDSGTIYEQYF
D: TRBD2; J: TRBJ2-3; V: TRBV15; CDR3: CATSGGEHAVTDTQYF
D: TRBD1; J: TRBJ1-1; V: TRBV25-1; CDR3: CASRGGQGNTEAFF
D: TRBD2; J: TRBJ2-2; V: TRBV29-1; CDR3: CSAVAGGAGELFF
D: TRBD1; J: TRBJ2-1; V: TRBV5-8; CDR3: CASSTQGRSYNEQFF
D: -; J: TRBJ2-3; V: TRBV6-5; CDR3: CATRDTSTDTQYF
D: TRBD2; J: TRBJ2-3; V: TRBV6-4; CDR3: CASSDSEGGVDTQYF
D: -; J: TRBJ1-1; V: TRBV5-4; CDR3: CASSGLTNTEAFF
D: -; J: TRBJ1-2; V: TRBV5-4; CDR3: CASSLGGSYGYTF
D: -; J: TRBJ1-3; V: TRBV9; CDR3: CASSGTDGNTIYF